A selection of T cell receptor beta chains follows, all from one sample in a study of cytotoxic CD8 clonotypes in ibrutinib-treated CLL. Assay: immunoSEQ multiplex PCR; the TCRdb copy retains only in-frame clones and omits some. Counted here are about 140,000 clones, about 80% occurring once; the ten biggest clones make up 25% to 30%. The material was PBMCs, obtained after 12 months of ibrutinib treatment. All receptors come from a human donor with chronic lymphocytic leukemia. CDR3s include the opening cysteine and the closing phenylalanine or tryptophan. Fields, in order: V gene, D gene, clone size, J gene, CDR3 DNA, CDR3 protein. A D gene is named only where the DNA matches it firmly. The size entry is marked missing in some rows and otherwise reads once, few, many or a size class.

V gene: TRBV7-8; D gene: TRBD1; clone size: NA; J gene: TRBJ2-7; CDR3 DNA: TGTGCCAGCAGCGACAGCGGGTGGACAGGGGGCTCCGGCGAGCAGTACTTC; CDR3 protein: CASSDSGWTGGSGEQYF
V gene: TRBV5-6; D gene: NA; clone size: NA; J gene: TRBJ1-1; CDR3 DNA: TGTGCCAGCACCTATAGAGCCCGTCGGGGGATGGCTTTGAACACTGAAGCTTTCTTT; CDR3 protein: CASTYRARRGMALNTEAFF
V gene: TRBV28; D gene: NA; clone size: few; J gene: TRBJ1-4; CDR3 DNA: TGTGCCAGCAGGGCAGGGGAAGAGACTAATGAAAAACTGTTTTTT; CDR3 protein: CASRAGEETNEKLFF
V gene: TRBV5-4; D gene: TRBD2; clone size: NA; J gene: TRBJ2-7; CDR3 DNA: TGTGCCAGCAGCTTGGAATTGGCTAGCGGGTACGAGCAGTACTTC; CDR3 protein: CASSLELASGYEQYF
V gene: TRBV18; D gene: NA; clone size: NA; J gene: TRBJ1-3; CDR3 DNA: TGTGCCAGCTCACGTGGAGTCGGAAACACCATATATTTT; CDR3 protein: CASSRGVGNTIYF
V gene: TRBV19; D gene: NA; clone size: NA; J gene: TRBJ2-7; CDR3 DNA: TGTGCCAGTATTGGACGGGGGGCTCCCGTTTACCACGAGCAGTACTTC; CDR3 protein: CASIGRGAPVYHEQYF
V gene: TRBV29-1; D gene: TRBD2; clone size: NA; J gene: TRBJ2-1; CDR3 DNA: TGCAGCGTTGAAGGTTTAGCGGGGGTTACCGCCTACAATGAGCAGTTCTTC; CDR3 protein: CSVEGLAGVTAYNEQFF
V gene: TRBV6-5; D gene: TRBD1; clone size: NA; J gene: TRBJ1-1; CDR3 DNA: TGTGCCAGCGACGCATTAGCAGGGGGCACTGAAGCTTTCTTT; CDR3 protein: CASDALAGGTEAFF
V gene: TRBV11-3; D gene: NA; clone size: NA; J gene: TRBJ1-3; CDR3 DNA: TGTGCCAGCAGCTTAGACCGTGATTCTGGAAACACCATATATTTT; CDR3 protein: CASSLDRDSGNTIYF
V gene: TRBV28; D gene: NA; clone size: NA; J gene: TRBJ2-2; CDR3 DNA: TGTGCCAGCAGCAAAGACGGCTCCTGGCCCGGGGAGCTGTTTTTT; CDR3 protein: CASSKDGSWPGELFF
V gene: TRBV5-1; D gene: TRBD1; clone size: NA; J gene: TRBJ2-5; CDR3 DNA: TGCGCCAGCAACAAGGGACAGGGAGCGCAAGAGACCCAGTACTTC; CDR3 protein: CASNKGQGAQETQYF
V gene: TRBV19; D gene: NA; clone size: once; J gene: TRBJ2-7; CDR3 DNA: TGTGCCAGTCCCAGGGCAGGGAGGAAAAACGAGCAGTACTTC; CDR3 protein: CASPRAGRKNEQYF
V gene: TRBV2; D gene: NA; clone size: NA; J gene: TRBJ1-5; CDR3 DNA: TGTGCCAGCAGTGGACGGGGCAATCAGCCCCAGCATTTT; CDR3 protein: CASSGRGNQPQHF
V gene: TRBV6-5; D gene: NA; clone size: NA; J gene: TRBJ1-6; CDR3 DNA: TGTGCCAGCAGCTCGAACTGGGCCTCACCCCTCCACTTT; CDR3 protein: CASSSNWASPLHF
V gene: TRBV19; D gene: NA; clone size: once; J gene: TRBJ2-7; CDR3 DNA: TGTGCCAAACTGACCAGGGGTTCCTACGAGCAGTACTTC; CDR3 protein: CAKLTRGSYEQYF
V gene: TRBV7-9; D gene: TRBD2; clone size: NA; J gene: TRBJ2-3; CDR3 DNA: TGTGCCAGCAGCCGCGGGGGGAAGACAGATACGCAGTATTTT; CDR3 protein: CASSRGGKTDTQYF
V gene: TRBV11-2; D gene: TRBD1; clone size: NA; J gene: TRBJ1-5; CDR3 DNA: TGTGCCAGCAGTTGGGACAGGTATCAGCCCCAGCATTTT; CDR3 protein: CASSWDRYQPQHF
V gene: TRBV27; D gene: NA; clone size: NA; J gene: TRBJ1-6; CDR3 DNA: TGTGCCAGCAGTCCAAGCCCTTATTCACCCCTCCACTTT; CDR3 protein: CASSPSPYSPLHF
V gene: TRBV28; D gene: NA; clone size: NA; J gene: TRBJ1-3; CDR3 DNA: TGTGCCAGCAGTTTAGGGGGCGCTGGTGGAAACACCATATATTTT; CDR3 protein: CASSLGGAGGNTIYF
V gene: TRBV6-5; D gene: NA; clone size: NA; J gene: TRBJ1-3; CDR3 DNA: TGTGCCAGCAGTTACTCTACAGATTCTGGAAACACCATATATTTT; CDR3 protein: CASSYSTDSGNTIYF
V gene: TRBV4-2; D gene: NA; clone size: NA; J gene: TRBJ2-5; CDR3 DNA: TGTGCCAGCAGCCAAGACCGAGGGTCTTACGCGACCCAGTACTTC; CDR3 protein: CASSQDRGSYATQYF
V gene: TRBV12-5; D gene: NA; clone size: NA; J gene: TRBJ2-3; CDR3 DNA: TGTGCTAGTCGGCCCACCCTCGGCCCAGATACGCAGTATTTT; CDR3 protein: CASRPTLGPDTQYF
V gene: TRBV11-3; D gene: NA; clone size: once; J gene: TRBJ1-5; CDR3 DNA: TGTGCCAGCAGCTTAGGTTCACAGCAACCCCAGCATTTT; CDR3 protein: CASSLGSQQPQHF
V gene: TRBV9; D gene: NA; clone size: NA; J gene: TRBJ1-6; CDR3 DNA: TGTGCCAGCAGCGTAGCTATGAGCTCCTATAATTCACCCCTCCACTTT; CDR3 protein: CASSVAMSSYNSPLHF
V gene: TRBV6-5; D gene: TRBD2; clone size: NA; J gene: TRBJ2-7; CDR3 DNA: TGTGCCAGCAGCCCGCCGGGGGGTTACGAGCAGTACTTC; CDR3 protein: CASSPPGGYEQYF
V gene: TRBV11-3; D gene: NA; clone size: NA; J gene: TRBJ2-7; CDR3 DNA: TGTGCCAGCAGCTTTAGTAGTGTCTACGAGCAGTACTTC; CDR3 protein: CASSFSSVYEQYF
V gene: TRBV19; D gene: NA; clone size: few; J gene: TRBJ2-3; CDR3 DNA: TGTGCCAGTAGTATACGAACAGATACGCAGTATTTT; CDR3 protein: CASSIRTDTQYF
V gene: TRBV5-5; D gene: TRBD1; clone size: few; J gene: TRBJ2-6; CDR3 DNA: TGTGCCAGCAACCCGGACAGGCTAATCTGGGTGGCCAACGTCCTGACTTTC; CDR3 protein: CASNPDRLIWVANVLTF
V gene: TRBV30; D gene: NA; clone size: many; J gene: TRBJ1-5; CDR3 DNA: TGTGCCTGGGGAGTAGCCGCAAATCAGCCCCAGCATTTT; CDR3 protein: CAWGVAANQPQHF
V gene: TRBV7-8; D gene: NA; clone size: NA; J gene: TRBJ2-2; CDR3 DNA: TGTGCCAGCAGCCACGGACCTGGGACAAACACCGGGGAGCTGTTTTTT; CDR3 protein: CASSHGPGTNTGELFF
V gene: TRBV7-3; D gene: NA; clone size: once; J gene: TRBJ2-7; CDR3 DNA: TGTGCCAGCAGCCCAATCGGGGGGCTAAGCTACGAGCAGTACTTC; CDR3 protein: CASSPIGGLSYEQYF
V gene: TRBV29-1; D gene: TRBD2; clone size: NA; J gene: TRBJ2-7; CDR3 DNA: TGCAGCGTGGAACTAGCGGGAGCGGGAGAGCAGTACTTC; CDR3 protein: CSVELAGAGEQYF
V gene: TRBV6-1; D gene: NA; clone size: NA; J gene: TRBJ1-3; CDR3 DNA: TGTGCCAGCAAAAGGCCAGTCTCTGGAAACACCATATATTTT; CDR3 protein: CASKRPVSGNTIYF
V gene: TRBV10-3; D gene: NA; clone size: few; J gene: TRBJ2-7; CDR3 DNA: TGTGCCATCAGAGGGCCGGTGGCCTACGAGCAGTACTTC; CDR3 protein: CAIRGPVAYEQYF
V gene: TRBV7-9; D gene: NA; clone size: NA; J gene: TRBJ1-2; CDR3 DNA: TGTGCCAGCAGCCATAACCCGGTTTCAGCTAACTATGGCTACACCTTC; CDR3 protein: CASSHNPVSANYGYTF
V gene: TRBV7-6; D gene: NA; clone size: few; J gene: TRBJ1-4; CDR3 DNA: TGTGCCAGCAGTTCGCCGCAGGGGATACCTAATGAAAAACTGTTTTTT; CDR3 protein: CASSSPQGIPNEKLFF
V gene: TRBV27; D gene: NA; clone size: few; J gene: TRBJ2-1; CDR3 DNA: TGTGCCAGCAGTTTATCGGAGACTAGTCGATACAATGAGCAGTTCTTC; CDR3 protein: CASSLSETSRYNEQFF
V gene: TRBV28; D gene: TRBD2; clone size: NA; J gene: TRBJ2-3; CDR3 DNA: TGTGCCAGCAGCATTAGGGAGGGACTAGCGGGAGTCGCGCAGTATTTT; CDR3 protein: CASSIREGLAGVAQYF
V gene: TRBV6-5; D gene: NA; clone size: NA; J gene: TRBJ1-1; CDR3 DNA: TGTGCCAGCAGCACTCAGGGTGAAGCTTTCTTT; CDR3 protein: CASSTQGEAFF
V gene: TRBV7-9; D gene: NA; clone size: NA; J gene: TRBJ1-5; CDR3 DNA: TGTGCCAGCACCATCAAGGGTGGCAATCAGCCCCAGCATTTT; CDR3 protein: CASTIKGGNQPQHF
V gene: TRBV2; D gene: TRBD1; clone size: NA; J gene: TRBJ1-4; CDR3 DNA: TGTGCCAGCACTGAGACAGGGGCGGGTGAAAAACTGTTTTTT; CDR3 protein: CASTETGAGEKLFF